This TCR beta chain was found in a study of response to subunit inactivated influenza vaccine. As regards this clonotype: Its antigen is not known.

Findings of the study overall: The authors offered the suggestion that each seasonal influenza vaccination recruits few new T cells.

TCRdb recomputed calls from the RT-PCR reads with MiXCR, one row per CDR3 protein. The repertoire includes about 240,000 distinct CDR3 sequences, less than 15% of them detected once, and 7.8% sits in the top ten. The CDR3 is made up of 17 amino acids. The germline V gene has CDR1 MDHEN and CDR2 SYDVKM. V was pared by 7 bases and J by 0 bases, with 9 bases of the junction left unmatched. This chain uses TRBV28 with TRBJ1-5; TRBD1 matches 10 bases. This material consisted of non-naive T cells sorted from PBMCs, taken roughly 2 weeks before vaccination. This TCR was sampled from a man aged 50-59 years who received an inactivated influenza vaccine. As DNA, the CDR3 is TGTGCCAGCACCATAGGACAGGGGGACATTAGCAATCAGCCCCAGCATTTT. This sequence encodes CASTIGQGDISNQPQHF.